The 18 T cell receptor beta chains in this list originate from one sample, sequenced in a study of OX40 agonist ivuxolimab in advanced cancers. Library construction relied on the immunoSEQ multiplex PCR assay. Drawn from immuneACCESS, this table holds only the in-frame rearrangements with V and J called that TCRdb kept. Clones are partly lost; checked studies trace under half to an unresolved V gene and leave the rest unexplained. The sample contains 83,000 or so clones, around nine tenths of them found a single time. The ten largest clones take up about 0.7% of the sample. Specimen: CD4+ or CD8+ T cells sorted from blood, collected in a trial of the OX40 agonist ivuxolimab. These receptors were obtained from an adult with an advanced solid tumor such as melanoma, head and neck, liver or kidney cancer.

This chain connects TRBV2 to TRBJ1-1; 7 positions agree with TRBD1. Germline values: CDR1 SNHLY, CDR2 FYNNEI. The V gene end was trimmed by 6 bases and the J gene end by 4 bases; junction bases not matched to a gene: 5. The CDR3 sequence is 13 residues long. CDR3 nucleotide sequence: TGTGCCAGCAGCGAACAGGGGTTCACTGAAGCTTTCTTT. It codes for CASSEQGFTEAFF.

The chain employs TRBV19 and TRBJ2-7; 9 positions agree with TRBD2. The CDR3 totals 15 residues. The trim removed 9 bases at V and 4 bases at J, leaving 13 bases unmatched. Germline V lookup: CDR1 LNHDA, CDR2 SQIVND (reference sequence). The chain's CDR3 is CASARGAGGLYEQYF. CDR3 nucleotides: TGTGCCAGCGCGAGGGGAGCGGGAGGTCTGTACGAGCAGTACTTC.

This sequence joins TRBV7-3 and TRBJ2-2; D may be TRBD1 (6 bases). There are 14 residues in the CDR3. Germline V gives CDR1 SGHTA, CDR2 FQGTGA. Deletions cut 2 bases from V and 4 bases from J, with 8 bases between. The chain's CDR3 is CASSLGQTTGELFF. For the CDR3, the DNA is TGTGCCAGCAGCTTAGGACAGACCACCGGGGAGCTGTTTTTT. Full variable domain (outside the CDR3, taken from reference TRBV7-3 and TRBJ2-2): GAGVSQTPSNKVTEKGKYVELRCDPISGHTALYWYRQSLGQGPEFLIYFQGTGAADDSGLPNDRFFAVRPEGSVSTLKIQRTERGDSAVYLCASSLGQTTGELFFGEGSRLTVL.

This clone was counted once. The chain couples TRBV7-2 to TRBJ2-7; 8 bases are a match to TRBD1. The CDR3 sequence is 14 residues long. The junction had 5 bases not matched to a gene; V was cut back by 5 bases and J by 2 bases. Germline assignment: CDR1 SGHTA and CDR2 FQGNSA. CDR3 in DNA: TGTGCCAGCAGCCAGATGACAGGGGCCTACGAGCAGTACTTC. Its translation is CASSQMTGAYEQYF. The full variable domain, completed using reference TRBV7-2 and TRBJ2-7, is GAGVSQSPSNKVTEKGKDVELRCDPISGHTALYWYRQSLGQGLEFLIYFQGNSAPDKSGLPSDRFSAERTGGSVSTLTIQRTQQEDSAVYLCASSQMTGAYEQYFGPGTRLTVT.

The J gene is TRBJ1-3, the V gene TRBV6-5; 7 nucleotides agree with TRBD1. The length of the CDR3 is 13 residues. Per the germline V gene, CDR1 is MNHEY and CDR2 is SVGAGI. V gave up 6 bases and J gave up 6 bases; unmatched junction bases: 5. The CDR3 nucleotides read TGTGCCAGCAGACAACAGGGGACAAACACCATATATTTT. It codes for CASRQQGTNTIYF.

The J gene is TRBJ2-5, the V gene TRBV7-2, with 9 positions matching TRBD1. J lost 2 bases, V lost 4 bases, and 2 bases had no gene match. This CDR3 is built from 14 residues. Germline CDR1 SGHTA, CDR2 FQGNSA. The CDR3 region is CASSWDRAQETQYF. CDR3 DNA sequence: TGTGCCAGCAGCTGGGACAGGGCACAAGAGACCCAGTACTTC. The complete variable domain, with remaining parts taken from reference TRBV7-2 and TRBJ2-5, reads GAGVSQSPSNKVTEKGKDVELRCDPISGHTALYWYRQSLGQGLEFLIYFQGNSAPDKSGLPSDRFSAERTGGSVSTLTIQRTQQEDSAVYLCASSWDRAQETQYFGPGTRLLVL.

This clone was seen a few times. The V call is TRBV27, the J call TRBJ2-5; D call uncertain. CDR1 is MNHEY, CDR2 SMNVEV, per germline (reference sequence). The CDR3 is 11 residues long. V lost 5 bases, J lost 4 bases, and 5 bases lay in between. The CDR3 here is CASSHRETQYF. CDR3 nucleotide sequence: TGTGCCAGCAGTCACAGAGAGACCCAGTACTTC.

J is TRBJ1-5 and V is TRBV6-6; D uncertain. V lost 6 bases and J 6 bases, leaving 18 bases between the germline ends. The germline CDR1 and CDR2 sequences are MNHNY and SVGAGI (reference sequence). CDR3 length: 15 amino acids. The CDR3 nucleotides read TGTGCCAGCAGCTCCACCGGGCCTTGGGCTCAGCCCCAGCATTTT. This codes for CASSSTGPWAQPQHF.

J is TRBJ2-7 and V is TRBV7-2, with 7 bases identical to TRBD1. In germline, CDR1 is SGHTA, CDR2 FQGNSA. The length of the CDR3 is 14 residues. J was trimmed by 1 base and V by 5 bases; bases with no gene match: 5. Here the CDR3 reads CASSKNRGSYEQYF. CDR3 DNA sequence: TGTGCCAGCAGCAAAAACAGGGGTTCCTACGAGCAGTACTTC.

J is TRBJ1-1 and V is TRBV18, with 7 bases lining up with TRBD1. With V trimmed by 3 bases and J by 5 bases, 18 bases remained unmatched. CDR1 is KGHSH, CDR2 LQKENI, per germline. This CDR3 region has 18 residues. The CDR3 DNA sequence: TGTGCCAGCTCACCGGGATGGGGAGGCAGGGGGTTCGGGACTGAAGCTTTCTTT. Translated, it gives CASSPGWGGRGFGTEAFF.

This clone appeared once. The chain recombines TRBV11-3 with TRBJ1-1; no reliable D call. Germline V gene sequence: CDR1 SGHNT, CDR2 YENEEA. The CDR3 length is 11 residues. The V and J ends lost 5 bases and 10 bases respectively, with 11 bases between them. In nucleotides, the CDR3 is TGTGCCAGCAGCAATCGCGCAGGAGCTTTCTTT. It translates to CASSNRAGAFF.

The chain couples TRBV11-2 to TRBJ2-5; D gene uncertain. The germline V gene has CDR1 SGHAT and CDR2 FQNNGV. The CDR3 covers 16 residues. V lost 2 bases and J lost 3, with 16 bases in between. The DNA for the CDR3 is TGTGCCAGCAGCTTAAGCATGGTCGGCCTTGAAGAGACCCAGTACTTC. Protein product: CASSLSMVGLEETQYF.

This clone was counted a few times. The chain combines TRBV5-4 with TRBJ2-1; D is perhaps TRBD2 (6 bases). V was clipped by 3 bases and J by 8 bases, with 21 bases between them. This CDR3 contains 16 residues. The germline V gene has CDR1 SGHNT and CDR2 YYREEE (reference sequence). CDR3 in DNA: TGTGCCAGCAGCTGGGCCGGGACTTCATTACTCTATGAGCAGTTCTTC. Residues: CASSWAGTSLLYEQFF.

This chain uses TRBV4-2 with TRBJ2-6; D call uncertain. Germline CDR1 LGHNA, CDR2 YNFKEQ. The CDR3 length is 16 residues. V shed 0 bases and J shed 4 bases, with 10 bases lying between them. CDR3 nucleotides: TGTGCCAGCAGCCAAGATCTCTTAGGAGGGGCCAACGTCCTGACTTTC. Translation gives CASSQDLLGGANVLTF.

J is TRBJ2-2 and V is TRBV27; no definite D call. This CDR3 contains 14 residues. Per germline, CDR1 MNHEY and CDR2 SMNVEV (reference sequence). The V end lost 2 bases, the J end lost 0 bases, and 4 bases lay between the germline ends. The CDR3 DNA sequence: TGTGCCAGCAGTTTAAATTCGAACACCGGGGAGCTGTTTTTT. Encoded protein: CASSLNSNTGELFF.

The chain employs TRBV7-2 and TRBJ2-7, with no clear D. Germline V gives CDR1 SGHTA, CDR2 FQGNSA. V was shortened by 5 bases and J by 6 bases, with 14 bases between the two germline ends. The CDR3 has 13 residues. The CDR3 reads CASSLVPASEQYF. As DNA, the CDR3 is TGTGCCAGCAGCCTCGTTCCAGCTTCCGAGCAGTACTTC.

This clone was recorded many times. The chain recombines TRBV7-9 with TRBJ2-1; TRBD2 agrees at 8 bases. The CDR3 totals 13 residues. Germline assignment: CDR1 SEHNR and CDR2 FQNEAQ (reference sequence). J was trimmed by 9 bases and V by 6 bases; bases with no gene match: 7. In DNA form, the CDR3 reads TGTGCCAGCAGGAAGCGGGAGAGTAGTGAGCAGTTCTTC. It yields the protein CASRKRESSEQFF.

The chain has TRBV28 and TRBJ1-2; 7 bases line up with TRBD1. Germline assignment: CDR1 MDHEN and CDR2 SYDVKM. The CDR3 is 14 amino acids. Germline trimming cut 8 bases from V and 6 bases from J; bases unmatched to any gene: 12. The chain's CDR3 is CASRRQGLGNGYTF. The CDR3 bases are TGTGCCAGCCGTAGACAGGGATTGGGGAATGGCTACACCTTC.